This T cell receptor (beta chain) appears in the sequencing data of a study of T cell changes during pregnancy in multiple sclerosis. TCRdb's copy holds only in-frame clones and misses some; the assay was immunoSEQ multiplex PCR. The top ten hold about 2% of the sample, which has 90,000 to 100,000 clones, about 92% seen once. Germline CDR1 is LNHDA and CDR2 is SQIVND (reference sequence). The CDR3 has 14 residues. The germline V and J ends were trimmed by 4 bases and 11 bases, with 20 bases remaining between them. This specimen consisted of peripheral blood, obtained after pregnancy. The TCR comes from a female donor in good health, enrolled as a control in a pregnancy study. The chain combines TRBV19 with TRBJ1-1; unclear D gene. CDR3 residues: CASSTAPVKAVAFF. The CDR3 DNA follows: TGTGCCAGTAGTACGGCCCCTGTTAAAGCGGTTGCTTTCTTT.